The present TCR beta chain was sequenced within a study of blood T cell repertoires in COVID-19. CDR3 length: 15 amino acids. Germline-derived CDR1 and CDR2 are SGHNT and YYREEE (reference sequence). V was pared by 0 bases and J by 2 bases, with 10 bases between. Data came from immunoSEQ multiplex PCR; TCRdb stores just in-frame clones and leaves some out. The profile shows approximately 230,000 clones, over 75% of them singletons. Input material: PBMCs or T cells enriched from blood (not recorded which). The V call is TRBV5-4, the J call TRBJ2-3; maybe TRBD2 (6 bases). This receptor was taken from a man between 18 and 29 years old who had recovered from COVID-19. CDR3 DNA: TGTGCCAGCAGCTTGGCTAGCGAGGCCACAGATACGCAGTATTTT. This sequence encodes CASSLASEATDTQYF.